This T cell receptor (beta chain) was sequenced in a study of radiation and T cells in renal cell carcinoma. Study in general: Nephrectomy followed 15 Gy stereotactic body radiation by 4 weeks. Study conclusions and caveats: From baseline, blood top tumor clonotypes peaked at 2 weeks post-radiation.

Details on this clone: Its antigen is unidentified.

Indicated time point: blood 2 weeks post-SBRT. The sample's treatment: 15 Gy SBRT to primary tumor, nephrectomy 4 weeks later. After SBRT, blood was collected at 2 and 4 weeks, plus baseline. The tumor was a clear cell renal cell carcinoma. Only in-frame clones appear in the TCRdb table, and some are missing; sequencing was by immunoSEQ multiplex PCR. The sample lists some 120,000 clones, 75% to 85% occurring once. This specimen consisted of blood, obtained from a patient whose treatment included radiotherapy and nephrectomy. This TCR came from a woman aged 60 to 75 with renal cell carcinoma.

In nucleotides, the CDR3 is TGTGCCAGCCATCCAGGCGGGGAGCTGTTTTTT. It codes for CASHPGGELFF. The gene calls are TRBV5-8 and TRBJ2-2, with D unresolved. The germline CDR1 and CDR2 sequences are SGHTS and YDEGEE. CDR3 length equals 11 residues. The V and J ends lost 7 bases and 7 bases respectively, with 8 bases between them.